Described below is a single TCR beta chain sequence and its context. What it binds is unknown. Survey-level resolution applied to immunoSEQ assay v3.0. Produced via immunoSEQ multiplex PCR; TCRdb's table is partial and in-frame only. The table includes over 15,000 clones, about four fifths detected once. V lost 4 bases, J lost 4 bases, and 8 bases stayed unmatched. There are 15 residues in the CDR3. Germline assignment: CDR1 SGHRS and CDR2 YFSETQ. Without exception, participants with HIV were treated in the United States. The sample belongs to a study of long-term antiretroviral therapy in people with HIV. Study in general: The oldest specimens predate the 2015 immediate-ART recommendation by about a decade.

Study findings and constraints: HIV repertoires spanned narrower CDR3 length ranges than controls. Relative to transplant donor controls, diversity remained lower despite increasing after ART.

The sequence was collected from a man between 18 and 29 years old with HIV. This specimen consisted of unsorted PBMCs, obtained 0.9 years after starting antiretroviral therapy. The chain couples TRBV5-1 to TRBJ1-2; TRBD1 aligns across 9 bases. The CDR3 DNA is TGCGCCAGCAGCCCCCGGACAGGGGAGGCCTATGGCTACACCTTC. Its protein product is CASSPRTGEAYGYTF.